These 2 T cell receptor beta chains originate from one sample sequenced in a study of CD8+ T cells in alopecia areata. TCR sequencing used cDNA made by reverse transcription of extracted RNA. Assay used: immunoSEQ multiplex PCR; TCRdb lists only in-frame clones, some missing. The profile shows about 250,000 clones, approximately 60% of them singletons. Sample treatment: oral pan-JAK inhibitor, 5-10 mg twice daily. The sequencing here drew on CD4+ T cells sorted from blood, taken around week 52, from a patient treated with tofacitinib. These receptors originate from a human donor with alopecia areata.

The CDR3 spells CATSRDSGAGETQYF. CDR3 in DNA: TGTGCCACCAGCAGAGATTCGGGGGCAGGGGAGACCCAGTACTTC. The chain recombines TRBV15 with TRBJ2-5; D may match TRBD1 or TRBD2 (6 bases each). Germline V gene sequence: CDR1 LNHNV, CDR2 YYDKDF (reference sequence). There are 15 residues in the CDR3. Trimming pared 0 bases from V and 5 bases from J, leaving 13 bases between. The whole variable domain, filled in from reference TRBV15 and TRBJ2-5, reads DAMVIQNPRYQVTQFGKPVTLSCSQTLNHNVMYWYQQKSSQAPKLLFHYYDKDFNNEADTPDNFQSRRPNTSFCFLDIRSPGLGDTAMYLCATSRDSGAGETQYFGPGTRLLVL.

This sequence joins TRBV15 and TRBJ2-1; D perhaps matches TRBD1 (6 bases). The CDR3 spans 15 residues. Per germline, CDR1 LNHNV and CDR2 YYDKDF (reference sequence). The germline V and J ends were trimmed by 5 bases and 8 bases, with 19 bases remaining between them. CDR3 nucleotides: TGTGCCACCAGCCAACTAGGGGGTCCTCGCGATGAGCAGTTCTTC. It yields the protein CATSQLGGPRDEQFF.